This TCR beta chain emerged from a study of T-cell reconstitution after alpha-beta-depleted transplantation in children. Construction of the TCRbeta library involved unique molecular identifiers. From the PCR reads, TCRdb called clonotypes with MiXCR, one entry per CDR3 protein. The sample shows a few hundred thousand distinct CDR3 sequences, roughly 27% of them seen only once. The CDR3 length is 14 residues. Germline loops: CDR1 SGHRS, CDR2 YFSETQ. V was cut by 0 bases and J by 2 bases, with 7 bases left in between. Study observations and caveats: The study traced high day-60 TCRbeta diversity in some patients to surviving recipient T cells and thymic progenitors. At around two months after transplant, the alpha-beta T cells were reportedly derived from several hundred expanded clones that came from non-depleted graft cells. A year post-transplant, T-cell counts and diversity derived mostly from newly produced T cells.

On this clonotype: Its specificity is unknown.

The specimen was PBMCs, collected before TCRalphabeta/CD19-depleted stem cell transplant. The V and J genes are TRBV5-1 and TRBJ2-3; unclear D gene. This receptor was identified in a boy under two years old with Wiskott-Aldrich syndrome, due to receive a stem cell transplant. The CDR3 nucleotides are TGCGCCAGCAGCTTGGGTAGGCCCACAGATACGCAGTATTTT. Its translation: CASSLGRPTDTQYF.